The 32 T cell receptor beta chains presented below share a single source sample, sequenced in a study of monozygotic twins with inflammatory bowel disease. TCRdb reprocessed the 5' RACE reads, with one entry per CDR3 protein and no DNA. In total, the table holds over 110,000 distinct CDR3 sequences. Sequencing used blood. These receptor sequences come from a human donor with ulcerative colitis or Crohn's disease, or a healthy co-twin of an affected twin (not recorded which).

The chain couples TRBV7-3 to TRBJ2-3. Looked up from germline, CDR1 is SGHTA and CDR2 is FQGTGA. The CDR3 covers 13 residues. CDR3 region: CASSPLIRDTQYF.

The V and J genes are TRBV7-2 and TRBJ2-1; TCRdb's assignment of TRBD2 cannot be checked, as there is no DNA. Germline CDR1 SGHTA, CDR2 FQGNSA. The CDR3 contains 18 residues. This chain's CDR3 is CASSLAPAGGLKRNEQFF. Combining the CDR3 with reference TRBV7-2 and TRBJ2-1 gives the whole variable domain GAGVSQSPSNKVTEKGKDVELRCDPISGHTALYWYRQSLGQGLEFLIYFQGNSAPDKSGLPSDRFSAERTGGSVSTLTIQRTQQEDSAVYLCASSLAPAGGLKRNEQFFGPGTRLTVL.

This chain joins TRBV7-2 and TRBJ2-3; TCRdb indicates TRBD2, and absent DNA this call remains unverified. The CDR3 runs to 14 residues. Germline CDR1 SGHTA, CDR2 FQGNSA. The CDR3 loop is CASSLASRADTQYF.

This chain's CDR3 is CASSFLRGSDTEAFF. The chain uses TRBV7-9 and TRBJ1-1. This CDR3 spans 15 amino acids. Germline V gene lookup returns CDR1 SEHNR and CDR2 FQNEAQ (reference sequence).

The chain carries TRBV20-1 and TRBJ2-2; the D gene TCRdb calls, TRBD2, cannot be checked with no DNA. Germline CDR1 DFQATT, CDR2 SNEGSKA (reference sequence). The CDR3 runs 18 residues. CDR3 in amino acids: CSASGGTSGGHYTGELFF.

The J gene is TRBJ1-2, the V gene TRBV7-2; the TCRdb D gene call, TRBD1, has no DNA to confirm it. The CDR3 length is 15 residues. The germline V gene has CDR1 SGHTA and CDR2 FQGNSA. The CDR3 sequence is CASSLGSGGGYGYTF.

The V gene is TRBV4-3, the J gene TRBJ1-3. CDR1 is LGHNA and CDR2 is YSLEER in the germline V gene. This CDR3 comprises 14 residues. Here the CDR3 reads CASSQRSSGNTIYF.

V gene TRBV4-3 combines with J gene TRBJ2-5; TCRdb designates TRBD1, a call that cannot be tested without DNA. The CDR3 covers 16 residues. Germline CDR1 and CDR2: LGHNA and YSLEER. The CDR3 spells CASSQDPYRGRETQYF.

The chain carries TRBV30 and TRBJ1-2; TCRdb's D gene call, TRBD1, goes unchecked for lack of DNA. CDR3 length: 14 residues. The germline gives CDR1 GTSNPN, CDR2 SVGIG (reference sequence). This CDR3 reads CAWEPNGGPYGYTF. Complete variable domain (other parts from reference TRBV30 and TRBJ1-2): SQTIHQWPATLVQPVGSPLSLECTVEGTSNPNLYWYRQAAGRGLQLLFYSVGIGQISSEVPQNLSASRPQDRQFILSSKKLLLSDSGFYLCAWEPNGGPYGYTFGSGTRLTVV.

The chain uses TRBV23-1 and TRBJ2-1; TCRdb's D call of TRBD1 is untestable without DNA. TRBV23-1 has ORF status, its function being uncertain. The CDR3 runs 14 residues. The CDR3 sequence is CASSRASSYNEQFF.

The rearrangement uses TRBV7-2 and TRBJ2-7; TCRdb reports TRBD1, a call that lacks DNA to check it against. Looked up from germline, CDR1 is SGHTA and CDR2 is FQGNSA. This CDR3 has 16 residues. The chain's CDR3 is CASSFNPPGGIYEQYF.

The chain carries TRBV7-2 and TRBJ1-2; TCRdb lists TRBD1, though no DNA is available to test this call. The V gene's germline CDR1 is SGHTA and CDR2 FQGNSA. The CDR3 length is 15 residues. CDR3 loop: CASSSPGTGNYGYTF.

The J gene is TRBJ1-6, the V gene TRBV4-2; TCRdb's assignment of TRBD1 cannot be checked, as there is no DNA. CDR3 length: 16 residues. Germline values: CDR1 LGHNA, CDR2 YNFKEQ. The CDR3 loop is CASSQGFTSGDSPLHF.

V and J are TRBV20-1 and TRBJ2-1; the TCRdb call, TRBD2, lacks DNA for checking. Germline loops: CDR1 DFQATT, CDR2 SNEGSKA (reference sequence). The CDR3 is 15 amino acids. CDR3 region: CSANPRGGLGNEQFF.

The chain couples TRBV3-1 to TRBJ2-7. Per the germline V gene, CDR1 is LGHDT and CDR2 is YNNKEL (reference sequence). The CDR3 extends over 14 amino acids. This chain's CDR3 is CASSQFFGYDEQYF.

V and J are TRBV11-2 and TRBJ2-2; the D call from TCRdb, TRBD2, cannot be confirmed without DNA. Per the germline V gene, CDR1 is SGHAT and CDR2 is FQNNGV. The CDR3 is made up of 15 amino acids. CDR3: CASSRTSGSGGELFF.

V gene TRBV27 combines with J gene TRBJ1-2. Germline V gene lookup returns CDR1 MNHEY and CDR2 SMNVEV (reference sequence). This CDR3 comprises 15 residues. The CDR3 protein is CASSSQANANYGYTF.

The V gene is TRBV20-1, the J gene TRBJ2-1; TCRdb's assignment of TRBD1 cannot be checked, as there is no DNA. CDR3 length: 14 amino acids. Germline V CDR1 and CDR2: DFQATT, SNEGSKA (reference sequence). The CDR3 sequence: CSLRVPRSYNEQFF.

This chain uses TRBV6-6 with TRBJ1-3; the D call from TCRdb, TRBD1, cannot be confirmed without DNA. The CDR3 extends over 13 amino acids. The germline V gene encodes CDR1 MNHNY and CDR2 SVGAGI (reference sequence). The CDR3 sequence: CASGDRAGNTIYF.

This chain connects TRBV28 to TRBJ2-6; no DNA is available, so the TRBD1 call from TCRdb remains unchecked. The CDR3 contains 15 residues. Germline values: CDR1 MDHEN, CDR2 SYDVKM. This chain's CDR3 is CASSTGGDGANVLTF.

The CDR3 loop reads CSVRPASNYGYTF. The rearrangement joins TRBV29-1 to TRBJ1-2. The length of the CDR3 is 13 residues. CDR1 is SQVTM, CDR2 ANQGSEA, per germline.

V and J are TRBV6-5 and TRBJ2-5; TCRdb's D gene call, TRBD1, goes unchecked for lack of DNA. This CDR3 region has 13 residues. Looked up from germline, CDR1 is MNHEY and CDR2 is SVGAGI. The CDR3 sequence: CASSSGQGGTQYF.

The V call is TRBV5-1, the J call TRBJ2-5; the TCRdb call, TRBD2, lacks DNA for checking. The CDR3 is 15 amino acids. CDR1 is SGHRS and CDR2 is YFSETQ in the germline V gene. The CDR3 sequence is CASSLEAGSQETQYF.

This chain links TRBV18 with TRBJ1-2; TCRdb reports TRBD1, a call that lacks DNA to check it against. The CDR3 is made up of 12 amino acids. Germline CDR1 KGHSH, CDR2 LQKENI. The CDR3 sequence is CASSRAAYGYTF.

The genes are TRBV6-2 or TRBV6-3 and TRBJ1-2; the D call from TCRdb, TRBD1, cannot be confirmed without DNA. Looked up from germline, CDR1 is MNHEY and CDR2 is SVGEGT. This CDR3 spans 16 amino acids. The CDR3 is CASCPASGGINYGYTF.

CDR3 in amino acids: CASSVWGANEKLFF. This chain connects TRBV19 to TRBJ1-4; checking the TCRdb D call of TRBD1 is not possible without DNA. Per germline, CDR1 LNHDA and CDR2 SQIVND (reference sequence). The CDR3 sequence is 14 residues long.

The chain couples TRBV7-9 to TRBJ1-6; the TCRdb call, TRBD1, lacks DNA for checking. The CDR3 length is 17 residues. CDR1 is SEHNR, CDR2 FQNEAQ, per germline (reference sequence). The chain's CDR3 is CASSLALRGTGASPLHF.

The rearrangement joins TRBV5-1 to TRBJ1-2; the D call from TCRdb, TRBD1, cannot be confirmed without DNA. CDR3 size: 15 residues. The germline V gene has CDR1 SGHRS and CDR2 YFSETQ. The CDR3 reads CASSLNFGAGYGYTF.

J is TRBJ2-3 and V is TRBV5-1. The CDR3 is 13 amino acids. Germline V CDR1 and CDR2: SGHRS, YFSETQ. The CDR3 spells CASSLADLDTQYF.

This chain connects TRBV6-2 or TRBV6-3 to TRBJ2-7. This CDR3 is 14 amino acids long. CDR1 and CDR2 (germline): MNHEY, SVGEGT. The CDR3 is CASRRTTSSYEQYF.

V is TRBV5-1 and J is TRBJ2-1. This CDR3 comprises 14 residues. Germline CDR1 is SGHRS and CDR2 is YFSETQ. CDR3 loop: CASSFGDSYNEQFF. The entire variable domain, with the rest obtained from reference TRBV5-1 and TRBJ2-1, is as follows: KAGVTQTPRYLIKTRGQQVTLSCSPISGHRSVSWYQQTPGQGLQFLFEYFSETQRNKGNFPGRFSGRQFSNSRSEMNVSTLELGDSALYLCASSFGDSYNEQFFGPGTRLTVL.

The chain recombines TRBV24-1 with TRBJ2-5; TCRdb selects TRBD1, and the lack of DNA leaves this call unchecked. Germline-derived CDR1 and CDR2 are KGHDR and SFDVKD. CDR3 size: 14 residues. The CDR3 is CATSTGGLIETQYF.